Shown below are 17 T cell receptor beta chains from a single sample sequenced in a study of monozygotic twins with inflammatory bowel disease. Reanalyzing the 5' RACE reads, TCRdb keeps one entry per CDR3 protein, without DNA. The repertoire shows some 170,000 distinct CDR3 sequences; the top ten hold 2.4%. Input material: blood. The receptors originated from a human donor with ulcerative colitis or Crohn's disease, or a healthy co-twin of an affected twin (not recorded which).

The CDR3 loop is CSARVGTSGRTGETQYF. The rearrangement uses TRBV20-1 and TRBJ2-5; the D call from TCRdb, TRBD2, cannot be confirmed without DNA. The CDR3 has 17 residues. Germline CDR1 DFQATT, CDR2 SNEGSKA (reference sequence).

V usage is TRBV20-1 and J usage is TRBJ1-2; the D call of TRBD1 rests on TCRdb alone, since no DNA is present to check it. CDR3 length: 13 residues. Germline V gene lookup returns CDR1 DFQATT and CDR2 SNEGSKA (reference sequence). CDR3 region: CSATTGGVNGYTF.

This CDR3 is CASSIRDRGTEAFF. The chain links TRBV27 to TRBJ1-1; TCRdb selects TRBD1, and the lack of DNA leaves this call unchecked. The CDR3 has 14 residues. CDR1 and CDR2 (germline): MNHEY, SMNVEV (reference sequence).

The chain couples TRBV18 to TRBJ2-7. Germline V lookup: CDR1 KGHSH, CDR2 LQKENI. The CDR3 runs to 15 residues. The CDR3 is CASSHRDRASYEQYF.

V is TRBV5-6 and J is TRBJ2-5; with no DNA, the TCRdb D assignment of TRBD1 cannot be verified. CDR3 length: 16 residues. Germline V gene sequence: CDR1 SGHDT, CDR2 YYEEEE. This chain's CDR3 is CASSPGTGGSQETQYF.

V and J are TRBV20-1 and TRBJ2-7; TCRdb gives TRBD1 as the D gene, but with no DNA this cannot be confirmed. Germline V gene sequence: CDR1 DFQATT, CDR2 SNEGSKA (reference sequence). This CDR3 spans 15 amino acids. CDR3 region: CSARETQGNPYEQYF.

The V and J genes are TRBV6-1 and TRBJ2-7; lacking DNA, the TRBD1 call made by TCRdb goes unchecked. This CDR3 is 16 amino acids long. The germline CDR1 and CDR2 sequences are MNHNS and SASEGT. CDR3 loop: CASRPLQGGRGDEQYF.

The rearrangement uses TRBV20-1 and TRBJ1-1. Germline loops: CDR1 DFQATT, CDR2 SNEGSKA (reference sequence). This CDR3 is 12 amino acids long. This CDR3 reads CSARPRSTEAFF.

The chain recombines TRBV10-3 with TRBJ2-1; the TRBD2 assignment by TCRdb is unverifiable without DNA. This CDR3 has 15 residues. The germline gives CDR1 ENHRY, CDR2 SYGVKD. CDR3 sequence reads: CAISESSGRLNEQFF.

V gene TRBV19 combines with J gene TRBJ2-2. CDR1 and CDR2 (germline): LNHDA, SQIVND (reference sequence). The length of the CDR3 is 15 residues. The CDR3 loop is CASSIGRENTGELFF.

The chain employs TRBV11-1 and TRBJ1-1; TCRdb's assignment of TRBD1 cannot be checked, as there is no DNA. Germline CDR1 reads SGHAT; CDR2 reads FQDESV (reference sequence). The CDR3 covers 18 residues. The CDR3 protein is CASTSNTDRGRGNTEAFF.

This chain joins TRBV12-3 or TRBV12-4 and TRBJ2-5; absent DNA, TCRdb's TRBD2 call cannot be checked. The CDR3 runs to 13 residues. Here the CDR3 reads CASSSGIQETQYF.

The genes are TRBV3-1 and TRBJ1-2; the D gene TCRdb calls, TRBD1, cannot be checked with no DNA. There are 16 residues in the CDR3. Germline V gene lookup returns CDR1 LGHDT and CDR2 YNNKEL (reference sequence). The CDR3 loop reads CASSQGWDGIMSGYTF.

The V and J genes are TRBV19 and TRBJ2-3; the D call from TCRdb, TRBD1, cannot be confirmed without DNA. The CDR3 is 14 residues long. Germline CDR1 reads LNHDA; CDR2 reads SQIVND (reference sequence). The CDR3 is CASSMGGDTDTQYF. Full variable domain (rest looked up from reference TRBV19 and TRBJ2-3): DGGITQSPKYLFRKEGQNVTLSCEQNLNHDAMYWYRQDPGQGLRLIYYSQIVNDFQKGDIAEGYSVSREKKESFPLTVTSAQKNPTAFYLCASSMGGDTDTQYFGPGTRLTVL.

CDR3 protein: CASSLARASYEQYF. The gene calls are TRBV7-2 and TRBJ2-7. This CDR3 region has 14 residues. Per germline, CDR1 SGHTA and CDR2 FQGNSA.

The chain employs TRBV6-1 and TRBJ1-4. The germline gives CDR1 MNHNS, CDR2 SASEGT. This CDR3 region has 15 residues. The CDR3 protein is CASRAQTATNEKLFF.

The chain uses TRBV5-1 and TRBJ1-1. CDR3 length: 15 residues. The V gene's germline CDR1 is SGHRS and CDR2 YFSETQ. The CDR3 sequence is CASSLSHSSNTEAFF. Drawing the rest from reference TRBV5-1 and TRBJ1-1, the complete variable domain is KAGVTQTPRYLIKTRGQQVTLSCSPISGHRSVSWYQQTPGQGLQFLFEYFSETQRNKGNFPGRFSGRQFSNSRSEMNVSTLELGDSALYLCASSLSHSSNTEAFFGQGTRLTVV.